The 24 T cell receptor beta chains presented below share a single source sample, sequenced in a study of T cell responses to AZD1222 COVID-19 vaccine. Measured with immunoSEQ multiplex PCR; TCRdb has only the in-frame clones, and not every one. Of around 140,000 clones listed, around 90% were seen once; the top ten hold over 1.1%. This specimen was peripheral blood, taken on day 0 of AZD1222 vaccination. These receptor sequences come from an adult in good health.

The chain carries TRBV5-6 and TRBJ1-1; no clear D gene. CDR1 SGHDT and CDR2 YYEEEE come from the germline V gene. V was pared by 4 bases and J by 5 bases, with 12 bases between. This CDR3 has 13 amino acids. CDR3 residues: CASSLRPLTEAFF. The CDR3 bases are TGTGCCAGCAGCCTCAGACCTTTGACTGAAGCTTTCTTT.

The V call is TRBV19, the J call TRBJ2-7; D remains ambiguous. The CDR3 has 16 residues. Germline loops: CDR1 LNHDA, CDR2 SQIVND (reference sequence). V was trimmed by 3 bases and J by 1 base, leaving 16 bases between them. The CDR3 DNA is TGTGCCAGTAGTATGTTTTGGGCAGAAGCTTCCTACGAGCAGTACTTC. As protein: CASSMFWAEASYEQYF.

This clone was found a few times. The chain employs TRBV7-9 and TRBJ2-7; the match to TRBD2 covers 9 bases. CDR3 length: 13 amino acids. CDR1 is SEHNR, CDR2 FQNEAQ, per germline (reference sequence). Trimming took 5 bases from V and 5 from J; bases not matched to a gene: 4. In DNA, the CDR3 is TGTGCCAGCAGCCCAAGGACTAGCGACGAGCAGTACTTC. It encodes CASSPRTSDEQYF.

The chain joins TRBV6-2 or TRBV6-3 to TRBJ2-7; 8 bases map to TRBD1. The germline gives CDR1 MNHEY, CDR2 SVGEGT. The junction had 11 bases not matched to a gene; V was cut back by 5 bases and J by 2 bases. There are 16 residues in the CDR3. CDR3 coding DNA: TGTGCCAGCAGTCCCCCGCCGGGACAGGACACCTACGAGCAGTACTTC. It codes for CASSPPPGQDTYEQYF.

In its sample, this clone was seen a few times. This CDR3 reads CASSEPGQGDSPLHF. The CDR3 DNA is TGTGCCAGCAGTGAACCGGGACAGGGAGATTCACCCCTCCACTTT. This chain links TRBV28 with TRBJ1-6; 9 positions agree with TRBD1. The CDR3 is made up of 15 amino acids. Unmatched junction bases numbered 7, after V lost 5 bases and J lost 8 bases. CDR1 MDHEN and CDR2 SYDVKM come from the germline V gene.

The genes are TRBV10-1 and TRBJ2-1; TRBD2 matches at 14 bases. Trimming at V came to 4 bases and at J to 4 bases, leaving 6 bases not matched to a gene. This CDR3 comprises 17 residues. The germline gives CDR1 WNHNN, CDR2 SYGVQD (reference sequence). The CDR3 sequence: CASSAGTSGRRYNEQFF. CDR3 coding DNA: TGCGCCAGCAGTGCCGGGACTAGCGGGAGAAGGTACAATGAGCAGTTCTTC.

V gene TRBV9 combines with J gene TRBJ1-1, with D tentatively TRBD1 (5 bases). Per the germline V gene, CDR1 is SGDLS and CDR2 is YYNGEE. The V gene lost 0 bases and the J gene lost 4 bases, with 13 bases spanning the gap. This CDR3 is 15 amino acids long. The CDR3 reads CASSVVSGGGTEAFF. CDR3 DNA sequence: TGTGCCAGCAGCGTAGTCTCGGGTGGGGGCACTGAAGCTTTCTTT.

This rearrangement joins TRBV9 to TRBJ2-1, with 7 positions matching TRBD2. The CDR3 has 16 amino acids. J lost 5 bases, V lost 5 bases, and 13 bases had no gene match. CDR1 and CDR2 (germline): SGDLS, YYNGEE. For the CDR3, the DNA is TGTGCCAGCAGTGGTCGGGGAGCGGGACCCCACAATGAGCAGTTCTTC. The encoded protein is CASSGRGAGPHNEQFF.

This chain joins TRBV5-5 and TRBJ2-3; D is perhaps TRBD2 (7 bases). The germline gives CDR1 SGHKS, CDR2 YYEKEE (reference sequence). V lost 1 base and J 5 bases, leaving 14 bases between the germline ends. The CDR3 sequence is 15 residues long. The CDR3 bases are TGTGCCAGCAGCTTGAGCCCAGGGGAGGGAGATACGCAGTATTTT. Its translation is CASSLSPGEGDTQYF.

This clone was observed a single time. The rearrangement uses TRBV5-6 and TRBJ1-2; 8 bases are shared with TRBD1. Germline CDR1 and CDR2: SGHDT and YYEEEE. V was clipped by 4 bases and J by 1 base; unmatched bases: 9. The CDR3 sequence is 16 residues long. CDR3 bases: TGTGCCAGCAGCCCTGATGGGACAGGTGGTAACTATGGCTACACCTTC. It is translated as CASSPDGTGGNYGYTF. Looking up the rest from reference TRBV5-6 and TRBJ1-2 gives the full variable domain: DAGVTQSPTHLIKTRGQQVTLRCSPKSGHDTVSWYQQALGQGPQFIFQYYEEEERQRGNFPDRFSGHQFPNYSSELNVNALLLGDSALYLCASSPDGTGGNYGYTFGSGTRLTVV.

The CDR3 reads CASSFQNSPLHF. In DNA form, the CDR3 reads TGTGCCAGCAGCTTCCAGAATTCACCCCTCCACTTT. The chain uses TRBV13 and TRBJ1-6, with D uncertain. The CDR3 is 12 residues long. Germline CDR1 reads PRHDT; CDR2 reads FYEKMQ (reference sequence). Trimming left V 3 bases short and J 7 bases short, with 4 bases between.

The chain recombines TRBV6-4 with TRBJ1-2; 8 nucleotides match TRBD1. In germline, CDR1 is MRHNA, CDR2 SNTAGT. The CDR3 spans 13 residues. The V segment lost 3 bases and the J segment 8 bases; nucleotides outside the gene matches: 5. The CDR3 nucleotides read TGTGCCAGCAGTGAAGGGACAGGACTGGGCTACACCTTC. Translating it yields CASSEGTGLGYTF.

V usage is TRBV9 and J usage is TRBJ2-2, with D unclear. The CDR3 spans 16 residues. V lost 0 bases to trimming and J lost 0 bases, with 9 bases between them. From germline, CDR1 is SGDLS and CDR2 YYNGEE. CDR3 residues: CASSVVATTNTGELFF. The DNA of the CDR3 is TGTGCCAGCAGCGTAGTGGCGACAACGAACACCGGGGAGCTGTTTTTT.

The count of this clone is one. The rearrangement links TRBV29-1 to TRBJ1-1; a weak D match, TRBD1 (5 bases). Germline lookup yields CDR1 SQVTM and CDR2 ANQGSEA. Trimming pared 7 bases from V and 3 bases from J, leaving 15 bases between. The CDR3 runs to 13 residues. The CDR3 loop reads CSAEQGSDTEAFF. DNA of the CDR3: TGCAGCGCTGAGCAGGGATCGGACACTGAAGCTTTCTTT.

This clone was recorded once. CDR3 amino acids: CASSIDTGHYEQYF. The CDR3 DNA sequence: TGTGCCAGTAGTATAGATACAGGACACTACGAGCAGTACTTC. V usage is TRBV19 and J usage is TRBJ2-7; maybe TRBD1 (5 bases). V was trimmed by 0 bases and J by 3 bases, leaving 9 bases between them. Germline V gene lookup returns CDR1 LNHDA and CDR2 SQIVND (reference sequence). CDR3 size: 14 residues. Drawing the rest from reference TRBV19 and TRBJ2-7, the complete variable domain is DGGITQSPKYLFRKEGQNVTLSCEQNLNHDAMYWYRQDPGQGLRLIYYSQIVNDFQKGDIAEGYSVSREKKESFPLTVTSAQKNPTAFYLCASSIDTGHYEQYFGPGTRLTVT.

This clone was seen more than once but under ten times. The chain recombines TRBV11-3 with TRBJ2-1; 9 bases match TRBD2. The CDR3 is 16 residues long. From germline, CDR1 is SGHNT and CDR2 YENEEA. V dropped 8 bases and J dropped 5; count of bases not matched to a gene: 13. CDR3 amino acids: CASRGGGDRRNNEQFF. Here the CDR3 DNA reads TGTGCCAGCCGAGGCGGGGGGGACAGACGAAACAATGAGCAGTTCTTC.

The chain joins TRBV2 to TRBJ1-2; no definite D call. CDR1 is SNHLY and CDR2 is FYNNEI in the germline V gene. This CDR3 has 14 residues. The germline V and J ends were trimmed by 3 bases and 0 bases, with 8 bases remaining between them. CDR3 sequence: CASSDPPANYGYTF. In nucleotides, the CDR3 is TGTGCCAGCAGTGATCCGCCCGCTAACTATGGCTACACCTTC.

DNA for the CDR3: TGTGCCAGCAGCTTGGGGCGTCGTTCCGGTCCAGATGGCTACACCTTC. Encoded protein: CASSLGRRSGPDGYTF. This chain joins TRBV5-4 and TRBJ1-2; no reliable D call. V was pared by 0 bases and J by 6 bases, with 18 bases between. This CDR3 has 16 amino acids. Looked up from germline, CDR1 is SGHNT and CDR2 is YYREEE (reference sequence).

The genes are TRBV19 and TRBJ1-5, with 8 positions matching TRBD1. Per the germline V gene, CDR1 is LNHDA and CDR2 is SQIVND (reference sequence). V was clipped by 5 bases and J by 5 bases; unmatched bases: 8. This CDR3 is 15 amino acids long. The CDR3 region is CASSWDRPHHQPQHF. The CDR3 DNA follows: TGTGCCAGTAGTTGGGACAGGCCCCACCATCAGCCCCAGCATTTT.

The chain is built from TRBV28 and TRBJ1-4, with a possible D match to TRBD1 (6 bases). Germline V lookup: CDR1 MDHEN, CDR2 SYDVKM. Trimming took 4 bases from V and 7 from J, leaving 22 bases between them. This CDR3 comprises 17 residues. CDR3 coding DNA: TGTGCCAGCAGTTCCCTCTTCTCGGCCAGGGGTACTGAAAAACTGTTTTTT. Protein product: CASSSLFSARGTEKLFF.

The V gene is TRBV6-2 or TRBV6-3, the J gene TRBJ2-5, with D unresolved. V lost 0 bases, J lost 1 base, and 15 bases lay in between. Germline CDR1 is MNHEY and CDR2 is SVGEGT. This CDR3 is built from 17 residues. CDR3 sequence (DNA): TGTGCCAGCAGTTACTCTAATGCCCTGCCAGTCCAAGAGACCCAGTACTTC. Its translation: CASSYSNALPVQETQYF.

The chain employs TRBV5-1 and TRBJ1-5; tentatively, D is TRBD1 (6 bases). CDR1 SGHRS and CDR2 YFSETQ come from the germline V gene. V was pared by 0 bases and J by 9 bases, with 13 bases between. This CDR3 has 14 amino acids. DNA for the CDR3: TGCGCCAGCAGCTTGGGCAGGGGCCTAGGGCCCCAGCATTTT. Amino acid sequence: CASSLGRGLGPQHF.

The chain links TRBV5-1 to TRBJ2-3, with D perhaps matching TRBD2 (5 bases). V lost 0 bases and J 6 bases, leaving 11 bases between the germline ends. The CDR3 has 14 amino acids. CDR1 is SGHRS, CDR2 YFSETQ, per germline. CDR3 sequence: CASSLVGIPDTQYF. In DNA form, the CDR3 reads TGCGCCAGCAGCTTGGTCGGGATCCCCGATACGCAGTATTTT.

This clone was counted once. Written as DNA, the CDR3 is TGCAGCGTTGAATTGCGGCGTCCGAACACCGGGGAGCTGTTTTTT. Residues: CSVELRRPNTGELFF. V gene TRBV29-1 combines with J gene TRBJ2-2; D is unclear. The CDR3 is made up of 15 amino acids. Germline CDR1 is SQVTM and CDR2 is ANQGSEA. V was cut by 2 bases and J by 0 bases, with 10 bases left in between.